This T cell receptor beta chain was captured by sequencing in a study of long-term antiretroviral therapy in people with HIV. Details on this clone: Its specificity is not known.

CDR3 length equals 14 residues. The germline CDR1 and CDR2 sequences are SGHTA and FQGNSA. V lost 5 bases and J 4 bases, leaving 15 bases between the germline ends. Points from the study as a whole: Clones that had undergone expansion before ART prevailed in the repertoire throughout all time points. Even long-term ART left TRB diversity below transplant donor controls, despite gains. Documentation of ART adherence, viral resistance or therapy changes was absent.

The assay used was immunoSEQ (version v3.0), run at survey level. Sequencing of each sample targeted roughly 35,000-55,000 T-cell genomes. Libraries were prepared by immunoSEQ multiplex PCR; TCRdb keeps only in-frame clonotypes and omits some of them. The sample contains fewer than 20,000 clones, 70% to 90% of which appear only once. This chain connects TRBV7-2 to TRBJ2-7; TRBD2 might be the D (5 bases). Sequencing was performed on unsorted PBMCs, taken 6.9 years after starting antiretroviral therapy. The TCR was taken from a man aged 50 to 60 with HIV. DNA of the CDR3: TGTGCCAGCAGCCTCGGGGTTTCTCCTTACGAGCAGTACTTC. It codes for CASSLGVSPYEQYF.